Listed here are 7 T cell receptor beta chains from one sample, sequenced in a study of blood T cells in healthy people across ages (dated by TCRdb to the mid-2010s). Libraries were prepared through 5' RACE. The instrument was an Illumina HiSeq 2500. A second PCR of about 6 to 12 cycles was performed with a sample-barcoded 5' primer and a J-beta primer mix. The public sequencing data were trimmed at Q25 with fastp and processed into clonotypes with MiXCR by TCRdb, which kept only in-frame beta chains. Identical CDR3 proteins give one entry, which carries the most common genes and DNA. This sample has hundreds of thousands of distinct CDR3 sequences in its table, and under 45% of those were observed once. The top ten clonotypes cover approximately 19% of the sample. Material: blood. These receptors were obtained from a man aged 55 to 70 in good health.

About this clonotype itself: The junction departs from the called germline gene at one end, perhaps through a read error. The genes are TRBV23-1 and TRBJ2-2; no reliable D call. TRBV23-1 is given ORF status, its function remaining uncertain. The CDR3 length is 13 residues. CDR3 bases: TGCGCCAGTAGTCCCTGGGGTGGCGGGGAGCTGTTTTTT. Amino acids: CASSPWGGGELFF.

V is TRBV6-1 and J is TRBJ1-5; 8 bases match TRBD1. Germline loops: CDR1 MNHNS, CDR2 SASEGT. V was pared by 6 bases and J by 1 base, with 2 bases of the junction left unmatched. The CDR3 is 14 residues long. The CDR3 loop is CASSWTGSNQPQHF. CDR3 DNA: TGTGCCAGCAGCTGGACAGGGAGCAATCAGCCCCAGCATTTT.

This clonotype turned up a few times. This chain joins TRBV20-1 and TRBJ2-3, with D possibly being TRBD2 (6 bases). Germline loops: CDR1 DFQATT, CDR2 SNEGSKA (reference sequence). Trimming pared 3 bases from V and 4 bases from J, leaving 17 bases between. The CDR3 runs 15 residues. This CDR3 is CSASADPRRADTQYF. Written as DNA, the CDR3 is TGCAGTGCTAGTGCGGACCCCCGGAGGGCAGATACGCAGTATTTT.

The chain links TRBV7-2 to TRBJ2-7; D is uncertain. Looked up from germline, CDR1 is SGHTA and CDR2 is FQGNSA. V was trimmed by 0 bases and J by 3 bases, leaving 18 bases between them. This CDR3 is 17 amino acids long. The CDR3 DNA sequence: TGTGCCAGCAGCTTAGCCCCCGCCTCGGGCAGGAGCTACGAGCAGTACTTC. Protein product: CASSLAPASGRSYEQYF. The whole variable domain, remainder taken from reference TRBV7-2 and TRBJ2-7, is GAGVSQSPSNKVTEKGKDVELRCDPISGHTALYWYRQSLGQGLEFLIYFQGNSAPDKSGLPSDRFSAERTGGSVSTLTIQRTQQEDSAVYLCASSLAPASGRSYEQYFGPGTRLTVT.

This clonotype has only one observation. The V call is TRBV9, the J call TRBJ2-1; D possibly matches TRBD1 or TRBD2 (6 bases each). Trimming pared 2 bases from V and 2 bases from J, leaving 17 bases between. Germline CDR1 SGDLS, CDR2 YYNGEE. This CDR3 comprises 17 residues. Written as DNA, the CDR3 is TGTGCCAGCAGCGTTTCAATGGGGGGCCAAACCTACAATGAGCAGTTCTTC. Protein sequence: CASSVSMGGQTYNEQFF.

V and J are TRBV27 and TRBJ2-1, with D perhaps TRBD1 or TRBD2 (5 bases each). The CDR3 runs 14 residues. Germline V gene data show CDR1 as MNHEY and CDR2 as SMNVEV (reference sequence). Trimming removed 6 bases at V and 10 bases at J, with 19 bases between. The CDR3 protein is CASSVGGGTYEQFF. The CDR3 DNA sequence: TGTGCCAGCAGCGTCGGTGGGGGAACCTACGAGCAGTTCTTC.

The chain is built from TRBV9 and TRBJ2-1; 11 bases line up with TRBD2. Germline lookup yields CDR1 SGDLS and CDR2 YYNGEE. J gave up 1 base and V 6 bases, and 6 bases lay outside the gene matches. This CDR3 spans 16 amino acids. CDR3 sequence (DNA): TGTGCCAGCACCTTTAGCGGGGGGGCTTCCTACAATGAGCAGTTCTTC. It yields the protein CASTFSGGASYNEQFF.